This T cell receptor (beta chain) stems from a study of glioma-infiltrating T cells after dendritic cell vaccination. The data were produced by immunoSEQ multiplex PCR, yet TCRdb's version contains in-frame clones alone and is incomplete. The table has around 92,000 clones, around 80% seen once. The V gene end was trimmed by 0 bases and the J gene end by 3 bases; junction bases not matched to a gene: 18. CDR1 and CDR2 (germline): SGHNT, YYREEE (reference sequence). This CDR3 contains 20 residues. Time point given: after dendritic cell vaccination, including at tumor progression/relapse. The input for sequencing was blood, taken after dendritic cell vaccination. The V gene is TRBV5-4, the J gene TRBJ2-5, with 9 bases identical to TRBD2. The receptor was isolated from a human donor with glioblastoma. The CDR3 sequence: CASSLARGTIIAGAKETQYF. Written as DNA, the CDR3 is TGTGCCAGCAGCTTGGCCCGGGGGACAATAATAGCGGGGGCAAAAGAGACCCAGTACTTC.